This passage covers 5 T cell receptor beta chains from one sample sequenced in a study of OX40 agonist ivuxolimab in advanced cancers. Clones were sequenced by immunoSEQ multiplex PCR, and TCRdb holds only the in-frame ones, with some missing. The sample has over 65,000 clones; over 75% are singletons. Sequenced here: CD4+ or CD8+ T cells sorted from blood, sampled in a trial of the OX40 agonist ivuxolimab. The receptors were gathered from an adult with an advanced solid tumor such as melanoma, head and neck, liver or kidney cancer.

The rearrangement joins TRBV27 to TRBJ2-2; no definite D call. This CDR3 is 15 amino acids long. The V gene's germline CDR1 is MNHEY and CDR2 SMNVEV (reference sequence). V lost 3 bases and J 5 bases, leaving 13 bases between the germline ends. The CDR3: CASSLTFPFTGELFF. The CDR3 bases are TGTGCCAGCAGTTTGACCTTCCCGTTTACCGGGGAGCTGTTTTTT.

The chain has TRBV7-9 and TRBJ1-1; D unresolved. The CDR3 covers 14 residues. Between the trimmed V and J ends, which lost 5 bases and 0 bases, there was a span of 10 bases. Germline V lookup: CDR1 SEHNR, CDR2 FQNEAQ (reference sequence). CDR3 sequence reads: CASSKGRLNTEAFF. The CDR3 nucleotides are TGTGCCAGCAGCAAAGGACGGCTGAACACTGAAGCTTTCTTT.

This rearrangement joins TRBV5-1 to TRBJ1-2; 9 bases are shared with TRBD1. This CDR3 contains 17 residues. V lost 6 bases, J lost 4 bases, and 16 bases stayed unmatched. The V gene's germline CDR1 is SGHRS and CDR2 YFSETQ. Here the CDR3 DNA reads TGCGCCAGCACCCATGCTGGGGCGGGACAGGGTACCTATGGCTACACCTTC. Amino acid sequence: CASTHAGAGQGTYGYTF. Based on the CDR3 plus reference TRBV5-1 and TRBJ1-2, the full variable domain is KAGVTQTPRYLIKTRGQQVTLSCSPISGHRSVSWYQQTPGQGLQFLFEYFSETQRNKGNFPGRFSGRQFSNSRSEMNVSTLELGDSALYLCASTHAGAGQGTYGYTFGSGTRLTVV.

This clone appeared once. J is TRBJ1-1 and V is TRBV27; TRBD1 agrees at 7 bases. CDR3 length equals 12 residues. V was pared by 6 bases and J by 4 bases, with 2 bases of the junction left unmatched. Germline CDR1 reads MNHEY; CDR2 reads SMNVEV (reference sequence). CDR3 DNA sequence: TGTGCCAGCAGGACAGGGCCCACTGAAGCTTTCTTT. Its translation is CASRTGPTEAFF.

The chain carries TRBV29-1 and TRBJ2-5, with 9 bases matching TRBD1. The V and J ends lost 2 bases and 1 base, in that order; junction bases with no gene match: 14. The CDR3 is 18 amino acids. CDR1 and CDR2 from the germline V gene are SQVTM and ANQGSEA. The CDR3 loop reads CSVERGTGLLGPQETQYF. CDR3 nucleotides: TGCAGCGTTGAAAGAGGGACAGGGTTGTTGGGGCCCCAAGAGACCCAGTACTTC.